Detailed here is one TCR beta chain. The CDR3 extends over 16 amino acids. Per germline, CDR1 MGHRA and CDR2 YSYEKL. The V end lost 1 base, the J end lost 2 bases, and 13 bases lay between the germline ends. TCRdb reanalysed the RT-PCR reads using MiXCR and keeps one entry per CDR3 protein. The table shows more than 550,000 distinct CDR3 sequences, with approximately 15% occurring only once. Sequencing input: memory CD4+ T cells from blood. The V call is TRBV4-1, the J call TRBJ2-3; D is ambiguous. The sequence was obtained from a female donor in good health, serving as a healthy control. In DNA form, the CDR3 reads TGCGCCAGCAGCCAAGCGGATATGGGTTTCACAGATACGCAGTATTTT. This codes for CASSQADMGFTDTQYF.